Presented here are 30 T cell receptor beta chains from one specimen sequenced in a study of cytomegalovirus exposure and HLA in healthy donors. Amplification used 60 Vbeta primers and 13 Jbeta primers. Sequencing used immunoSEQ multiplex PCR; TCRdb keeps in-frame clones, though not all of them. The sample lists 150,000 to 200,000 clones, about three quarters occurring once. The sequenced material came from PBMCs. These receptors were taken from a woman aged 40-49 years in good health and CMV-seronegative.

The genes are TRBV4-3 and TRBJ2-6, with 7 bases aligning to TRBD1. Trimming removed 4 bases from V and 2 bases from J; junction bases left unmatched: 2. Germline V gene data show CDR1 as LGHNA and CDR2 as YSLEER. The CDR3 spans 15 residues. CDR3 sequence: CASSPQGAGANVLTF. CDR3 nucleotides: TGCGCCAGCAGCCCTCAGGGGGCTGGGGCCAACGTCCTGACTTTC.

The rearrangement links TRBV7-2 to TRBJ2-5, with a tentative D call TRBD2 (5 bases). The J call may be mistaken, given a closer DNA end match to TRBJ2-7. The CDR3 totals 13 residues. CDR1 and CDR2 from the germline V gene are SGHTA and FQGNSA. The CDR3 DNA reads TGTGCCAGCAGCCCTGGAGGCAGCTACGAGCAGTACTTC. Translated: CASSPGGSYEQYF.

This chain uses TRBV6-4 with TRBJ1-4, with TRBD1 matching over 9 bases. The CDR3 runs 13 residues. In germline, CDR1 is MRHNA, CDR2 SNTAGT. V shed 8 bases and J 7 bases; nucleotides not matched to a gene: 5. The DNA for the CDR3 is TGTGCCAGCGCGGACAGGGGTAGTGAAAAACTGTTTTTT. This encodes CASADRGSEKLFF.

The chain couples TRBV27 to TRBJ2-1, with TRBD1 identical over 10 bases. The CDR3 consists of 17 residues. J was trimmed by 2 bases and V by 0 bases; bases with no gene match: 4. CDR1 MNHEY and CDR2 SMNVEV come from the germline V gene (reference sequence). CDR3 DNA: TGTGCCAGCAGTTTATCGATGGGGACAGGGGCCTACAATGAGCAGTTCTTC. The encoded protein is CASSLSMGTGAYNEQFF.

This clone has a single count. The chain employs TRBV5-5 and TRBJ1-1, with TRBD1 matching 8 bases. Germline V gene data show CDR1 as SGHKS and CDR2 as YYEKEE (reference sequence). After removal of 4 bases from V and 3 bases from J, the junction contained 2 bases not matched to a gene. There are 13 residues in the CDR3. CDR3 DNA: TGTGCCAGCAGCCAACAGGGGGACACTGAAGCTTTCTTT. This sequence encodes CASSQQGDTEAFF.

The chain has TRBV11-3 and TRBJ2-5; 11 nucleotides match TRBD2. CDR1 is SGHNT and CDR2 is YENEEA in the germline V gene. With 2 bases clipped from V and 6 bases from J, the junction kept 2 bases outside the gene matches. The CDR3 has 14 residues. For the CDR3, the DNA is TGTGCCAGCAGCTTAACTAGCGGGAGTAAGACCCAGTACTTC. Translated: CASSLTSGSKTQYF.

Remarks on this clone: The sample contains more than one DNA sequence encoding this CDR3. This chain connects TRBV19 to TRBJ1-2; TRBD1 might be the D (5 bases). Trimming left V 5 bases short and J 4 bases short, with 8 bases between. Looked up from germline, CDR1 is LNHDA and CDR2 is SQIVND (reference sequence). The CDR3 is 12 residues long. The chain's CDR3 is CASSPGRYGYTF. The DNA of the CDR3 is TGTGCCAGTAGTCCAGGGCGCTATGGCTACACCTTC.

CDR3 residues: CAWSDRADQPQHF. CDR3 sequence (DNA): TGTGCCTGGTCGGACAGGGCCGATCAGCCCCAGCATTTT. The V and J genes are TRBV30 and TRBJ1-5; 8 bases align to TRBD1. V was pared by 5 bases and J by 5 bases, with 5 bases of the junction left unmatched. CDR1 and CDR2 (germline): GTSNPN, SVGIG (reference sequence). The CDR3 consists of 13 residues. Complete variable domain (other parts from reference TRBV30 and TRBJ1-5): SQTIHQWPATLVQPVGSPLSLECTVEGTSNPNLYWYRQAAGRGLQLLFYSVGIGQISSEVPQNLSASRPQDRQFILSSKKLLLSDSGFYLCAWSDRADQPQHFGDGTRLSIL.

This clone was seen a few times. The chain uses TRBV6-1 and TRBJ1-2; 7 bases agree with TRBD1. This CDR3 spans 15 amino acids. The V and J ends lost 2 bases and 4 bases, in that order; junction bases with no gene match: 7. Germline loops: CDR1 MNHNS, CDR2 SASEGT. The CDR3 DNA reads TGTGCCAGCAGTGAAAACCGGCAGGGGGGCTATGGCTACACCTTC. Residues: CASSENRQGGYGYTF.

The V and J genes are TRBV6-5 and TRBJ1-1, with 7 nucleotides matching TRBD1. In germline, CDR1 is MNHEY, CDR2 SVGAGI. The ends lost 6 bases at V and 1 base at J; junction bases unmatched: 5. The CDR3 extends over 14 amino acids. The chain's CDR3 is CASRQGLRNTEAFF. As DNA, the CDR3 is TGTGCCAGCAGACAGGGGTTGCGGAACACTGAAGCTTTCTTT.

The CDR3 spells CASSIGTSVPNEQFF. As DNA, the CDR3 is TGTGCCAGCAGCATCGGGACTAGCGTTCCCAATGAGCAGTTCTTC. The rearrangement uses TRBV9 and TRBJ2-1; TRBD2 aligns across 10 bases. There are 15 residues in the CDR3. Germline loops: CDR1 SGDLS, CDR2 YYNGEE. With V trimmed by 4 bases and J by 6 bases, 7 bases remained unmatched.

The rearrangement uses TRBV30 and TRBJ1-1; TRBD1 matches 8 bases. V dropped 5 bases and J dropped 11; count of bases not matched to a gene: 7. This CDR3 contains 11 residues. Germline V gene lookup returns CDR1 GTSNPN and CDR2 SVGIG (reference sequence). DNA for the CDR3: TGTGCCTGGCAGGGGGCAATGGGTGCTTTCTTT. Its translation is CAWQGAMGAFF.

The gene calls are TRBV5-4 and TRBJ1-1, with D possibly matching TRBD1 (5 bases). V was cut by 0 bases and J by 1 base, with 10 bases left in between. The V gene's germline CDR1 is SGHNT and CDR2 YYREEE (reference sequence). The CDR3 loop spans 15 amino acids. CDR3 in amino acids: CASSLVGQANTEAFF. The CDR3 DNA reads TGTGCCAGCAGCTTGGTGGGGCAGGCGAACACTGAAGCTTTCTTT. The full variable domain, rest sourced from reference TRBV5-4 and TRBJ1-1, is ETGVTQSPTHLIKTRGQQVTLRCSSQSGHNTVSWYQQALGQGPQFIFQYYREEENGRGNFPPRFSGLQFPNYSSELNVNALELDDSALYLCASSLVGQANTEAFFGQGTRLTVV.

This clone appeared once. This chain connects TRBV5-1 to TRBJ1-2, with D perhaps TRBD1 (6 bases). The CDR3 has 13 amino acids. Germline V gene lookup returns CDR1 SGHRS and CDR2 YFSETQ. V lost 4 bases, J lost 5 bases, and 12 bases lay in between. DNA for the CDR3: TGCGCCAGCAGCCCTTCAGGGGAGTATGGCTACACCTTC. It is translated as CASSPSGEYGYTF. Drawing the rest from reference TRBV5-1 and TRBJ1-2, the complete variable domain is KAGVTQTPRYLIKTRGQQVTLSCSPISGHRSVSWYQQTPGQGLQFLFEYFSETQRNKGNFPGRFSGRQFSNSRSEMNVSTLELGDSALYLCASSPSGEYGYTFGSGTRLTVV.

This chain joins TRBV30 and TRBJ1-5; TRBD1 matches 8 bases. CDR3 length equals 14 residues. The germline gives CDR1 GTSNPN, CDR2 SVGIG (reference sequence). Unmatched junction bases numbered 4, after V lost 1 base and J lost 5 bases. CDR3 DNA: TGTGCCTGGAGTGATTTGACAGGGGATCAGCCCCAGCATTTT. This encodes CAWSDLTGDQPQHF.

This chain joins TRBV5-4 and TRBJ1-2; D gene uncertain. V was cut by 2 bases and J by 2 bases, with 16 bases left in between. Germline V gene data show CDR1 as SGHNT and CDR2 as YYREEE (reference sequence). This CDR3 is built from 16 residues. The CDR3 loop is CASSFRTSGGNYGYTF. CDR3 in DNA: TGTGCCAGCAGCTTTAGGACCTCGGGAGGGAACTATGGCTACACCTTC.

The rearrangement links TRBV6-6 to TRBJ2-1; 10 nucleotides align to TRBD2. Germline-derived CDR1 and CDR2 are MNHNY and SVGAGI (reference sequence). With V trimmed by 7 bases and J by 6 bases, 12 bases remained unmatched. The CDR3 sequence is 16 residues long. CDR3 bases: TGTGCCAGCACCTCACGGCCGGCTAGCGGGAGCAATGAGCAGTTCTTC. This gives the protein CASTSRPASGSNEQFF.

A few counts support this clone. The CDR3 bases are TGTGCCAGTAGTATGGGAGGGGCCTACGAGCAGTACGTC. Protein product: CASSMGGAYEQYV. This sequence joins TRBV19 and TRBJ2-7, with 7 bases aligning to TRBD2. The germline gives CDR1 LNHDA, CDR2 SQIVND (reference sequence). The CDR3 is made up of 13 amino acids. The V segment lost 3 bases and the J segment 2 bases; nucleotides outside the gene matches: 1.

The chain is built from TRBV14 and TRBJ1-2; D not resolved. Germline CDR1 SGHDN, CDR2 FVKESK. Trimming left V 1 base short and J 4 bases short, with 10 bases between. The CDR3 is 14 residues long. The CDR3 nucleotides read TGTGCCAGCAGCCAAGTGGGCAGCCGCTATGGCTACACCTTC. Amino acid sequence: CASSQVGSRYGYTF.

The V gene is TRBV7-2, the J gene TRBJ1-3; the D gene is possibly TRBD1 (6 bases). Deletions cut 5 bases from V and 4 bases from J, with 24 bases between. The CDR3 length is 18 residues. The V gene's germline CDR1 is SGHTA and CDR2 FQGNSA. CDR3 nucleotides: TGTGCCAGCAGCGTGGGCCCGGGGGGCCAGAGGGGAGGAAACACCATATATTTT. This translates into CASSVGPGGQRGGNTIYF.

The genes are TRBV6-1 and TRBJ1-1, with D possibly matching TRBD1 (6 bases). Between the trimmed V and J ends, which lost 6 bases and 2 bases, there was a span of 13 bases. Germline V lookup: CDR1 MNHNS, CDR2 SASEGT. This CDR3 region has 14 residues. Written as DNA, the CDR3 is TGTGCCAGCAGATTTACAGGGTCCAACACTGAAGCTTTCTTT. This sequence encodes CASRFTGSNTEAFF.

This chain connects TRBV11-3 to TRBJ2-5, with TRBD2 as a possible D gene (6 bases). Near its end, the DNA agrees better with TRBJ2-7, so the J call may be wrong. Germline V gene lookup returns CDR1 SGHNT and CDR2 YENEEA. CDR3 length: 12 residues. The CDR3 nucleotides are TGTGCCAGCAGCTCGCGGGATCGCGAGCAGTACTTC. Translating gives CASSSRDREQYF.

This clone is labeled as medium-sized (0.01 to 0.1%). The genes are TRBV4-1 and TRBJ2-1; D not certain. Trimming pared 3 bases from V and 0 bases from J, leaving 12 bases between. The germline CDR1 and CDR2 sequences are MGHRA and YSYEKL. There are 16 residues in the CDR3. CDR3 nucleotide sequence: TGCGCCAGCAGCCAGACTCAGAGCGTCTCCTACAATGAGCAGTTCTTC. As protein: CASSQTQSVSYNEQFF.

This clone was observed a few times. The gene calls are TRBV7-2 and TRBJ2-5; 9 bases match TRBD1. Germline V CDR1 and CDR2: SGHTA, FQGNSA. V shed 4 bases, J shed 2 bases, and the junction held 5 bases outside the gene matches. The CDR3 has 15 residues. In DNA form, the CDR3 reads TGTGCCAGCAGCTCCATGGGACAGGGTCAAGAGACCCAGTACTTC. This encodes CASSSMGQGQETQYF.

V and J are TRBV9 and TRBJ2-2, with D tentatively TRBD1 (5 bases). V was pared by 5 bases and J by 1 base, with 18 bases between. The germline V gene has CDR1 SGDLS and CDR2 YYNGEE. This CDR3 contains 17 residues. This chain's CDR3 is CASRKDTDRMNTGELFF. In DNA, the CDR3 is TGTGCCAGCAGGAAGGATACCGACAGAATGAACACCGGGGAGCTGTTTTTT. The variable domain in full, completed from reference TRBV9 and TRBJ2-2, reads DSGVTQTPKHLITATGQRVTLRCSPRSGDLSVYWYQQSLDQGLQFLIQYYNGEERAKGNILERFSAQQFPDLHSELNLSSLELGDSALYFCASRKDTDRMNTGELFFGEGSRLTVL.

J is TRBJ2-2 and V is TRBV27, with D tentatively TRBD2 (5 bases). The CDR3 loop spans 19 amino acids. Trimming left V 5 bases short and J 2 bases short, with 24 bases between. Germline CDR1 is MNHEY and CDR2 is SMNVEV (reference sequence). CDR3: CASSATWTVAPQNTGELFF. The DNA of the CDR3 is TGTGCCAGCAGTGCGACTTGGACTGTTGCTCCCCAAAACACCGGGGAGCTGTTTTTT.

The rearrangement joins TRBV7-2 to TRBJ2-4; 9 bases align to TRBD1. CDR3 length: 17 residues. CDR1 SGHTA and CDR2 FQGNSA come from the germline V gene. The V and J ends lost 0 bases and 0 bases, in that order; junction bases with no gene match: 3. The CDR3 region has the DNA TGTGCCAGCAGCTTAGCTGGGACAGGGCAAGCCAAAAACATTCAGTACTTC. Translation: CASSLAGTGQAKNIQYF.

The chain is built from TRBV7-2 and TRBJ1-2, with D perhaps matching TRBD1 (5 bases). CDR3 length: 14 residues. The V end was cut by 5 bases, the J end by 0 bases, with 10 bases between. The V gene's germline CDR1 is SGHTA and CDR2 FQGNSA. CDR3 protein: CASSTGQSNYGYTF. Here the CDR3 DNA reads TGTGCCAGCAGCACAGGACAATCTAACTATGGCTACACCTTC.

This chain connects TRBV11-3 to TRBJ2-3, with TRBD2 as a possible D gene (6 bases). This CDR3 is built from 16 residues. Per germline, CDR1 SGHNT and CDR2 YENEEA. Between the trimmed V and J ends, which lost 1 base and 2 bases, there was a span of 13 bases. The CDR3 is CASSLGGLAITDTQYF. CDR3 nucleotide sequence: TGTGCCAGCAGCTTAGGGGGTCTAGCGATCACAGATACGCAGTATTTT. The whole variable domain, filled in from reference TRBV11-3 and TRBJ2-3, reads EAGVVQSPRYKIIEKKQPVAFWCNPISGHNTLYWYLQNLGQGPELLIRYENEEAVDDSQLPKDRFSAERLKGVDSTLKIQPAELGDSAVYLCASSLGGLAITDTQYFGPGTRLTVL.

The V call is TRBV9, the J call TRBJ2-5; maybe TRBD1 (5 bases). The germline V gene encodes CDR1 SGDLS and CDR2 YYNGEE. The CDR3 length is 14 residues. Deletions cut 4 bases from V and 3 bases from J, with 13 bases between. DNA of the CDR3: TGTGCCAGCAGCACTCCCGACAGAAAAGAGACCCAGTACTTC. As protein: CASSTPDRKETQYF.